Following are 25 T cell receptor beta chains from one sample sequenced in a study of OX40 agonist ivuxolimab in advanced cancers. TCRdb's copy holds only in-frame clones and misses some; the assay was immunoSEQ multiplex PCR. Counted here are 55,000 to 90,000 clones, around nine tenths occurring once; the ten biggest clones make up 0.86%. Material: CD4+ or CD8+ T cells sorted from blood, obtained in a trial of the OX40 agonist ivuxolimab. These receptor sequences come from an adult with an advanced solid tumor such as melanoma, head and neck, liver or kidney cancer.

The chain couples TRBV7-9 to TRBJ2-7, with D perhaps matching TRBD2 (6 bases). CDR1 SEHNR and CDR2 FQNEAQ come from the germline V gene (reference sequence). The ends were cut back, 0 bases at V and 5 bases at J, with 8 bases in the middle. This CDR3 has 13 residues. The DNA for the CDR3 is TGTGCCAGCAGCTTAGCGCGGGGTAACGAGCAGTACTTC. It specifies CASSLARGNEQYF.

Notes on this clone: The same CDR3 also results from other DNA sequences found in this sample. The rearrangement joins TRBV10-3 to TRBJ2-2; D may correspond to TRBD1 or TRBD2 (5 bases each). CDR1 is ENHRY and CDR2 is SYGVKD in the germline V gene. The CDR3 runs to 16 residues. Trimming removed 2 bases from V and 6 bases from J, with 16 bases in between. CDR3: CAISEGNTGRPGELFF. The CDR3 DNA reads TGTGCCATCAGTGAGGGGAACACGGGGCGTCCCGGGGAGCTGTTTTTT.

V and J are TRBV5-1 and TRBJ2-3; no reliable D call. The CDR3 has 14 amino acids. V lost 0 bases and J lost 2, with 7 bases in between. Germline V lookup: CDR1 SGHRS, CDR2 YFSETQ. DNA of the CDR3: TGCGCCAGCAGCTTGGGACCCGACACAGATACGCAGTATTTT. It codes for CASSLGPDTDTQYF.

This chain's CDR3 is CATLESRGGTGELFF. As DNA, the CDR3 is TGTGCCACTCTGGAATCGCGGGGGGGCACCGGGGAGCTGTTTTTT. This chain links TRBV19 with TRBJ2-2, with 9 positions matching TRBD2. J gave up 4 bases and V 10 bases, and 10 bases lay outside the gene matches. The CDR3 runs to 15 residues. The germline V gene has CDR1 LNHDA and CDR2 SQIVND (reference sequence).

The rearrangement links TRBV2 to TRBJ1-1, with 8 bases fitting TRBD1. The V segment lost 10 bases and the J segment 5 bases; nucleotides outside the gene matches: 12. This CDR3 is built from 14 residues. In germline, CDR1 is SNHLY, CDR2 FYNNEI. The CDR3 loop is CATNPQGAGTEAFF. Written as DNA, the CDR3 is TGTGCCACCAATCCGCAGGGGGCAGGTACTGAAGCTTTCTTT.

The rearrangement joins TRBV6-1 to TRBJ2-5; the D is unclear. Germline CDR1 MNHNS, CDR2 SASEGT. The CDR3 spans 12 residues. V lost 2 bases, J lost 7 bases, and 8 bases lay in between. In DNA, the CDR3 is TGTGCCAGCAGTGAATGGTCGAGGACCCAGTACTTC. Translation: CASSEWSRTQYF.

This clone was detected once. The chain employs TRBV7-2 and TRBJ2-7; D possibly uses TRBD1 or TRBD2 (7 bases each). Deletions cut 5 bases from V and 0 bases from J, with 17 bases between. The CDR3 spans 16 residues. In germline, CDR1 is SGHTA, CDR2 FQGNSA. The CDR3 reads CASSIRTGGSSYEQYF. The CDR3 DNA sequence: TGTGCCAGCAGCATAAGGACAGGCGGGAGCTCCTACGAGCAGTACTTC.

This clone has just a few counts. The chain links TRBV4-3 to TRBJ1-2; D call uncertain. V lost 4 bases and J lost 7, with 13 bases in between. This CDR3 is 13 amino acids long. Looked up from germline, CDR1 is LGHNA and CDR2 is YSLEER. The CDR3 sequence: CASSLSLVGGYTF. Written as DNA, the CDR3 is TGCGCCAGCAGCCTATCACTTGTCGGTGGCTACACCTTC.

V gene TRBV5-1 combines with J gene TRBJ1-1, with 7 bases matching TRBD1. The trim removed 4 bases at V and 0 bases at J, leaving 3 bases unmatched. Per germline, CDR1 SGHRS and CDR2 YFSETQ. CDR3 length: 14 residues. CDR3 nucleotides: TGCGCCAGCAGCCGGGACAGTTTGAACACTGAAGCTTTCTTT. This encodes CASSRDSLNTEAFF.

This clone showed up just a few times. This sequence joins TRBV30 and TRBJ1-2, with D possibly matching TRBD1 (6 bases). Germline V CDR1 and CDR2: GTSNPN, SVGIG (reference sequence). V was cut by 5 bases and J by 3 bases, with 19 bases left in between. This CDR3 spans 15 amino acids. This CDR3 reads CAWLRGDIGHYGYTF. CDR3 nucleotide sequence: TGTGCCTGGCTAAGAGGGGACATAGGACACTATGGCTACACCTTC. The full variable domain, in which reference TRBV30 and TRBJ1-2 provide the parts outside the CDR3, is SQTIHQWPATLVQPVGSPLSLECTVEGTSNPNLYWYRQAAGRGLQLLFYSVGIGQISSEVPQNLSASRPQDRQFILSSKKLLLSDSGFYLCAWLRGDIGHYGYTFGSGTRLTVV.

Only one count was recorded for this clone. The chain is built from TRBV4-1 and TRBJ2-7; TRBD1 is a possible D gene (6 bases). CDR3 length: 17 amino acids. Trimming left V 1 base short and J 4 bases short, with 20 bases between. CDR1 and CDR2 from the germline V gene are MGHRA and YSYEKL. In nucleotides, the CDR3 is TGCGCCAGCAGCCAAGGGACCGTCCGGACAGAAAGATACGAGCAGTACTTC. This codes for CASSQGTVRTERYEQYF.

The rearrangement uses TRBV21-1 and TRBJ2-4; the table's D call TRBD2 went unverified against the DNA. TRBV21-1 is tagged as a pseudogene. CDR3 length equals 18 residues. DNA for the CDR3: TGTGCCAGCAGCAACCCAGGCGGGGCGGGACCCAGGGAAAACATTCAGTACTTC. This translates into CASSNPGGAGPRENIQYF.

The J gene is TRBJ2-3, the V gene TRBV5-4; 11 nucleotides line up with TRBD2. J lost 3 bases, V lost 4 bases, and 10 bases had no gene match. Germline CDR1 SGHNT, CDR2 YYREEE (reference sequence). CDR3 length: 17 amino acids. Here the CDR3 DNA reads TGTGCCAGCAGCCCCGAGGGGACTAGCGGCCCGACAGATACGCAGTATTTT. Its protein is CASSPEGTSGPTDTQYF.

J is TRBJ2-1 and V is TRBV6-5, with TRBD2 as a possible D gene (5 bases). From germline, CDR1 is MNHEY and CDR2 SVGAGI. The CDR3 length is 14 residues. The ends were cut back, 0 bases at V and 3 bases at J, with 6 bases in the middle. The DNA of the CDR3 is TGTGCCAGCAGTTACTCGAGGGTCTACAATGAGCAGTTCTTC. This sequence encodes CASSYSRVYNEQFF.

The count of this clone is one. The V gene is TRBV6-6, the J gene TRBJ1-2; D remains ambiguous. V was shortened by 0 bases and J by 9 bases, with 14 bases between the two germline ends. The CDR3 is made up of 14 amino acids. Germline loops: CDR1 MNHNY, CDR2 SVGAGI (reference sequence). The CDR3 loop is CASSYSDLSGSYTF. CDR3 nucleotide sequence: TGTGCCAGCAGTTACTCGGACCTTTCTGGGAGCTACACCTTC.

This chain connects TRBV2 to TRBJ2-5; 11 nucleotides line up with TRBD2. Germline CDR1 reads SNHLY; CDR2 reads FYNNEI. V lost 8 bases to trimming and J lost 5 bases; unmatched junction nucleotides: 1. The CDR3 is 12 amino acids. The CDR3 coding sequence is TGTGCCAGCGGGACTAGCGGTGAGACCCAGTACTTC. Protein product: CASGTSGETQYF. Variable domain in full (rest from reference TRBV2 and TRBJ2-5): EPEVTQTPSHQVTQMGQEVILRCVPISNHLYFYWYRQILGQKVEFLVSFYNNEISEKSEIFDDQFSVERPDGSNFTLKIRSTKLEDSAMYFCASGTSGETQYFGPGTRLLVL.

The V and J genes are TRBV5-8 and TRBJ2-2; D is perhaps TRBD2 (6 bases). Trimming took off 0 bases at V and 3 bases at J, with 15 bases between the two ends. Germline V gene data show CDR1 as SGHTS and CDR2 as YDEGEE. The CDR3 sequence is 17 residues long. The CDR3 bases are TGTGCCAGCAGCTTGGCCGTGATGGGGACTGACACCGGGGAGCTGTTTTTT. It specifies CASSLAVMGTDTGELFF.

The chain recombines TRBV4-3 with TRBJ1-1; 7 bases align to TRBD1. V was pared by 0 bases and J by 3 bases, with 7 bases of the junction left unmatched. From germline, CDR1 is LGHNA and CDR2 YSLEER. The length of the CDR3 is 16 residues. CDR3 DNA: TGCGCCAGCAGCCAAGAGATAGGGCAGGGGGACACTGAAGCTTTCTTT. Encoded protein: CASSQEIGQGDTEAFF.

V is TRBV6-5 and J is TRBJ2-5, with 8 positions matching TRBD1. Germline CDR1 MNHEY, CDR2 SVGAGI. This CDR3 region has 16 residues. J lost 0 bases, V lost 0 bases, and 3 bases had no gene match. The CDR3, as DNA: TGTGCCAGCAGTTACTCAACAGGGGGGTACCAAGAGACCCAGTACTTC. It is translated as CASSYSTGGYQETQYF.

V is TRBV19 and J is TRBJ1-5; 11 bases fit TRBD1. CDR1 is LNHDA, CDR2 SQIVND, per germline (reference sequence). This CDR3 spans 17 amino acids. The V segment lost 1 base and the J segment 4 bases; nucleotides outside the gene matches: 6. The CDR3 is CASSIGTGGGGNQPQHF. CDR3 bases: TGTGCCAGTAGTATAGGGACAGGGGGCGGTGGGAATCAGCCCCAGCATTTT.

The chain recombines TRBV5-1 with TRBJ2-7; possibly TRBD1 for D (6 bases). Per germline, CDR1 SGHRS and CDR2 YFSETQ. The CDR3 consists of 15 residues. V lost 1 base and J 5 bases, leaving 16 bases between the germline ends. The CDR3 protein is CASSLWDSAGDEQYF. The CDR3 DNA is TGCGCCAGCAGCTTGTGGGATTCGGCAGGGGACGAGCAGTACTTC. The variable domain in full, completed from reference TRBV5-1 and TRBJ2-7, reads KAGVTQTPRYLIKTRGQQVTLSCSPISGHRSVSWYQQTPGQGLQFLFEYFSETQRNKGNFPGRFSGRQFSNSRSEMNVSTLELGDSALYLCASSLWDSAGDEQYFGPGTRLTVT.

In DNA, the CDR3 is TGTGCCAGCAGCTTAGGTTTCGTGGAAGAGACCCAGTACTTC. It is translated as CASSLGFVEETQYF. The chain combines TRBV7-9 with TRBJ2-5; D ambiguous. This CDR3 region has 14 residues. Trimming took off 1 base at V and 3 bases at J, with 9 bases between the two ends. Germline CDR1 is SEHNR and CDR2 is FQNEAQ (reference sequence).

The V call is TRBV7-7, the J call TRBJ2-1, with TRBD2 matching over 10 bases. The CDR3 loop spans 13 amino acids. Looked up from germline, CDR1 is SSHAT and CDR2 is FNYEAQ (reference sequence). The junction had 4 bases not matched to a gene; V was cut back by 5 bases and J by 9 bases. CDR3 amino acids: CASSTLAGAEQFF. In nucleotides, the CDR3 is TGTGCCAGCAGCACCCTAGCGGGAGCTGAGCAGTTCTTC.

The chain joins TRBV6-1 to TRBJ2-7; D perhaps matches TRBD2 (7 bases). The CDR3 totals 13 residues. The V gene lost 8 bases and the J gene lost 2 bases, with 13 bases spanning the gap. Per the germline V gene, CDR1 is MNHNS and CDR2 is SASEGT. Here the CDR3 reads CASRGGEAYEQYF. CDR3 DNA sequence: TGTGCCAGCCGAGGGGGGGAGGCCTACGAGCAGTACTTC.

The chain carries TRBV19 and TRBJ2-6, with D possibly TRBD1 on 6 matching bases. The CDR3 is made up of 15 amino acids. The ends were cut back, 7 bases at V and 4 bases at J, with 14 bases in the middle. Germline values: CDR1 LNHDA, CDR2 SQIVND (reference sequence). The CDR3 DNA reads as TGTGCCAGTACAGAACAGGGCTCCGGGGCCAACGTCCTGACTTTC. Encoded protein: CASTEQGSGANVLTF.